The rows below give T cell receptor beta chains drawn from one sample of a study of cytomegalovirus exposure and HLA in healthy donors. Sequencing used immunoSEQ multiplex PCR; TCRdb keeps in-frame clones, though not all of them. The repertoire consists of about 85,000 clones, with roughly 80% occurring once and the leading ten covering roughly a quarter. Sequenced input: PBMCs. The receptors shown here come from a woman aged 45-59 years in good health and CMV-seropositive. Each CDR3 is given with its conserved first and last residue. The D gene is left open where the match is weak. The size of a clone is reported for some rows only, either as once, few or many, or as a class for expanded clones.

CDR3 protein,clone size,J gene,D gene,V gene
CASSLVPGLGYEQYF,.,TRBJ2-7,.,TRBV11-2
CASSQAGGPSGNTIYF,.,TRBJ1-3,.,TRBV4-1
CASSRGVNTEAFF,.,TRBJ1-1,.,TRBV16
CASSWTVERETQYF,.,TRBJ2-5,.,TRBV28
CASRGGATYNEQFF,.,TRBJ2-1,.,TRBV2
CASSWAPWGTDTQYF,once,TRBJ2-3,.,TRBV5-5
CASSLSGGFTEAFF,.,TRBJ1-1,.,TRBV27
CASSERGFQETQYF,.,TRBJ2-5,.,TRBV2
CASSSTGQGFGGYTF,once,TRBJ1-2,TRBD1,TRBV27
CASSSLAGETQYF,.,TRBJ2-5,TRBD2,TRBV10-1
CASSLRGQGAEGYTF,.,TRBJ1-2,TRBD1,TRBV5-1
CSVEDLSAQGGYGYTF,.,TRBJ1-2,.,TRBV29-1
CASSQVSGWRTNYGYTF,.,TRBJ1-2,.,TRBV4-1
CASSWDRETQYF,.,TRBJ2-5,TRBD1,TRBV6-5
CASCYDGRAGGYTF,.,TRBJ1-2,.,TRBV6-5
CASSQYPRLAGGKGELFF,.,TRBJ2-2,TRBD2,TRBV4-2
CASSLASGSTDTQYF,once,TRBJ2-3,.,TRBV7-9
CASALTRDKYQPQHF,.,TRBJ1-5,.,TRBV2
CASSKTGSNEKLFF,few,TRBJ1-4,.,TRBV7-2
CASSPGQNQPQHF,.,TRBJ1-5,TRBD1,TRBV2
CASSYRGNEQFF,.,TRBJ2-1,TRBD1,TRBV7-9
CASSPIGTGNEKLFF,few,TRBJ1-4,TRBD1,TRBV18
CSVEDRGRGGNTIYF,.,TRBJ1-3,.,TRBV29-1
CASSPFSTDYEQYF,.,TRBJ2-7,.,TRBV18
CASSVGSPAGYTF,few,TRBJ1-2,.,TRBV6-1
CASSFTGAGTEAFF,.,TRBJ1-1,TRBD1,TRBV5-1
CASSAGLYGYTF,.,TRBJ1-2,.,TRBV25-1
CASGDGINEKLFF,.,TRBJ1-4,.,TRBV10-1
CATSRDWEVQYF,few,TRBJ2-5,.,TRBV15
CASNLRTQNEKLFF,.,TRBJ1-4,.,TRBV2
CAISDLTPNPNTGELFF,few,TRBJ2-2,.,TRBV10-3
CASRKSTGGFLNTEAFF,.,TRBJ1-1,TRBD1,TRBV5-4
CASSFDSYGYTF,.,TRBJ1-2,.,TRBV5-1
CASSHRDSYGYTF,.,TRBJ1-2,TRBD1,TRBV5-6
CAWSRQGNNQPQHF,.,TRBJ1-5,.,TRBV30
CASSKWREAFF,.,TRBJ1-1,.,TRBV11-1
CARSSPDIPAPYEQYF,.,.,.,TRBV5-3
CASSSTSVSQETQYF,.,TRBJ2-5,TRBD2,TRBV6-6
CASSLLGSPKLFF,.,TRBJ1-4,.,TRBV28
CASSEDRGPHEQYF,.,.,TRBD1,TRBV2
CASSYSGAGGETQYF,.,TRBJ2-5,TRBD2,TRBV6-5
CASSYRARGNQPQHF,.,TRBJ1-5,.,TRBV6-5
CASSSRLQGIGGELFF,.,TRBJ2-2,.,TRBV7-6
CASSLAREESNYGYTF,.,TRBJ1-2,.,TRBV7-9